Listed below are T cell receptor beta chains from one sample, sequenced in a study of T-cell reconstitution after alpha-beta-depleted transplantation in children. TCRdb itself ran the PCR reads through MiXCR, one entry per CDR3 protein. The sample lists more than 400,000 distinct CDR3 sequences; about an eighth were seen once. The sample in question was PBMCs, mostly from graft donor cells, obtained 180 days after TCRalphabeta/CD19-depleted stem cell transplant. These receptors all come from a female patient between 2 and 10 years old who had a stem cell transplant for aplastic anemia, so the T cells may come from the graft donor. The CDR3 runs from the conserved cysteine through the conserved F or W. Fields, in order: D gene, clone size, V gene, J gene, CDR3 DNA, CDR3 protein. A D gene is named only where the DNA matches it firmly. Size values are once, few and many counts, or a class for expanded clones, and some rows have none.

D: TRBD1; size: many; V: TRBV12-3/TRBV12-4; J: TRBJ1-2; DNA: TGTGCCAGCAGTTTAGGACAGGGGGCGGGGTATGGCTACACCTTC; CDR3: CASSLGQGAGYGYTF
D: -; size: -; V: TRBV3-1; J: TRBJ1-2; DNA: TGTGCCAGCAGCCAAGATCGGTGGGGTTCGGCTAACTATGGCTACACCTTC; CDR3: CASSQDRWGSANYGYTF
D: -; size: -; V: TRBV12-3/TRBV12-4; J: TRBJ2-1; DNA: TGTGCCAGCAGTTTAATATGGGCCTCCCCGGGTGAGCAGTTCTTC; CDR3: CASSLIWASPGEQFF
D: -; size: few; V: TRBV6-2/TRBV6-3; J: TRBJ1-1; DNA: TGTGCCAGCAGTTACTCGGTTAGGGGTCGGGACACTGAAGCTTTCTTT; CDR3: CASSYSVRGRDTEAFF
D: TRBD2; size: -; V: TRBV28; J: TRBJ2-1; DNA: TGTGCCAGCAGTTCTTTCGTAGCGGGAGGGCCCCACAATGAGCAGTTCTTC; CDR3: CASSSFVAGGPHNEQFF
D: TRBD2; size: -; V: TRBV6-5; J: TRBJ2-5; DNA: TGTGCCAGCAGTTACGGGACTAGCGTTCAAGAGACCCAGTACTTC; CDR3: CASSYGTSVQETQYF
D: -; size: many; V: TRBV5-6; J: TRBJ1-2; DNA: TGTGCCAGCAGCTTGGGGAGCTATGGCTACACCTTC; CDR3: CASSLGSYGYTF
D: -; size: many; V: TRBV4-2; J: TRBJ2-1; DNA: TGTGCCAGCAGCCAAGATACCCGGGAGCTCTACAATGAGCAGTTCTTC; CDR3: CASSQDTRELYNEQFF
D: -; size: -; V: TRBV15; J: TRBJ2-2; DNA: TGTGCCACCAGCAGAGACCCGGAACCCGGGGAGCTGTTTTTT; CDR3: CATSRDPEPGELFF
D: -; size: -; V: TRBV3-1; J: TRBJ2-5; DNA: TGTGCCAGCAGCCTAACGCAGACGGTTGGGGAGACCCAGTACTTC; CDR3: CASSLTQTVGETQYF
D: TRBD1; size: few; V: TRBV7-9; J: TRBJ1-1; DNA: TGTGCCAGCAGCTCCTCCGACAGGGGTCGTACTGAAGCTTTCTTT; CDR3: CASSSSDRGRTEAFF
D: -; size: -; V: TRBV9; J: TRBJ2-1; DNA: TGTGCCAGCAGCGTAGCTGGCGCTGAGCAGTTCTTC; CDR3: CASSVAGAEQFF
D: TRBD1; size: many; V: TRBV9; J: TRBJ2-1; DNA: TGTGCCAGCAGCGTGGTCGGGACAGGGACACTCTACAATGAGCAGTTCTTC; CDR3: CASSVVGTGTLYNEQFF
D: -; size: many; V: TRBV29-1; J: TRBJ2-1; DNA: TGCAGCGTTGAACGGGATGAGGATGAGCAGTTCTTC; CDR3: CSVERDEDEQFF
D: TRBD1; size: -; V: TRBV15; J: TRBJ1-4; DNA: TGTGCCACCAGCAGATTACAGGGGTCTAATGAAAAACTGTTTTTT; CDR3: CATSRLQGSNEKLFF
D: -; size: -; V: TRBV7-2; J: TRBJ1-1; DNA: TGTGCCAGCAGCACACCCCCATCTGAAGCTTTCTTT; CDR3: CASSTPPSEAFF
D: -; size: few; V: TRBV7-2; J: TRBJ2-1; DNA: TGTGCCAGCAGCTTTATATGGAGTTGTGAGCAGTTCTTC; CDR3: CASSFIWSCEQFF
D: -; size: -; V: TRBV7-6; J: TRBJ2-5; DNA: TGTGCCAGCAGCAAATCCGGGTCCCAGGCGGAGACCCAGTACTTC; CDR3: CASSKSGSQAETQYF
D: -; size: -; V: TRBV18; J: TRBJ2-3; DNA: TGTGCCAGCTCCAGCCCGATTGGAGATACGCAGTATTTT; CDR3: CASSSPIGDTQYF
D: -; size: -; V: TRBV7-9; J: TRBJ2-7; DNA: TGTGCCAGCAGCCCCCTTCAAGGGGCCTACGAGCAGTACTTC; CDR3: CASSPLQGAYEQYF
D: -; size: many; V: TRBV4-3; J: TRBJ1-5; DNA: TGCGCCAGCAGCCAAGATCGACGTCCGAATAGCGGGCCCCAGCATTTT; CDR3: CASSQDRRPNSGPQHF
D: TRBD2; size: -; V: TRBV18; J: TRBJ2-7; DNA: TGTGCCAGCTCACTTTCGGCTAGCGGGAACTACGAGCAGTACTTC; CDR3: CASSLSASGNYEQYF
D: TRBD2; size: many; V: TRBV12-3/TRBV12-4; J: TRBJ2-4; DNA: TGTGCCAGCAGACATCCCATCTACTACCTCGGGAGGAGTGCCAAAAACATTCAGTACTTC; CDR3: CASRHPIYYLGRSAKNIQYF
D: -; size: -; V: TRBV28; J: TRBJ1-1; DNA: TGTGCCAGCAGTTTATTCCGGAGGCGCCCCGCTGAAGCTTTCTTT; CDR3: CASSLFRRRPAEAFF
D: -; size: few; V: TRBV6-2/TRBV6-3; J: TRBJ2-6; DNA: TGTGCCAGCAGGAGTCTACCAAAAAAAGGGGCCAACGTCCTGACTTTC; CDR3: CASRSLPKKGANVLTF
D: -; size: -; V: TRBV5-1; J: TRBJ2-4; DNA: TGCGCCAGCAGCTGGGGGACTGGGAACATTCAGTACTTC; CDR3: CASSWGTGNIQYF
D: TRBD1; size: -; V: TRBV7-9; J: TRBJ2-1; DNA: TGTGCCAGCAGCTTAATAGGCACAGGGGAGTTCTTC; CDR3: CASSLIGTGEFF
D: TRBD2; size: -; V: TRBV7-9; J: TRBJ2-4; DNA: TGTGCCAGCAGCTTAGCGACTAGCGGGAGGGATAAAAACATTCAGTACTTC; CDR3: CASSLATSGRDKNIQYF
D: -; size: many; V: TRBV20-1; J: TRBJ2-7; DNA: TGCAGTGCTCCAGCGTTAAAGGGATCCCACGAGCAGTACTTC; CDR3: CSAPALKGSHEQYF
D: -; size: few; V: TRBV6-2/TRBV6-3; J: TRBJ1-4; DNA: TGTGCCAGCAGCAAGGGACCAAGGGAAAAACTGTTTTTT; CDR3: CASSKGPREKLFF
D: -; size: -; V: TRBV10-3; J: TRBJ2-2; DNA: TGTGCCATCACCCTCAACACCGGGGAGCTGTTTTTT; CDR3: CAITLNTGELFF
D: -; size: many; V: TRBV6-2/TRBV6-3; J: TRBJ2-6; DNA: TGTGCCAGCATCAACCCAGGCCAGGTTGCTGGGGCCAACGTCCTGACTTTC; CDR3: CASINPGQVAGANVLTF
D: TRBD1; size: -; V: TRBV4-1; J: TRBJ2-5; DNA: TGCGCCAGCAGCCAACCTGAGACAGGGCAAGAGACCCAGTACTTC; CDR3: CASSQPETGQETQYF
D: -; size: -; V: TRBV27; J: TRBJ2-5; DNA: TGTGCCAGCTCCCAGGGAGGATTCCAAGAGACCCAGTACTTC; CDR3: CASSQGGFQETQYF
D: -; size: many; V: TRBV6-5; J: TRBJ2-3; DNA: TGTGCCAGCAGCCGGACGGAGTTCCTGTCGGATACGCAGTATTTT; CDR3: CASSRTEFLSDTQYF
D: -; size: -; V: TRBV12-3/TRBV12-4; J: TRBJ1-5; DNA: TGTGCCAGCTCCCCCGGGACAAGTCCTTATAGCAATCAGCCCCAGCATTTT; CDR3: CASSPGTSPYSNQPQHF
D: TRBD1; size: few; V: TRBV14; J: TRBJ2-1; DNA: TGTGCCAGCAGCCGACAGGGAAGTGATGAGCAGTTCTTC; CDR3: CASSRQGSDEQFF
D: TRBD1; size: -; V: TRBV4-1; J: TRBJ2-7; DNA: TGCGCCAGCAGCCAGTTGGACAGGGGCCTCGAGCAGTACTTC; CDR3: CASSQLDRGLEQYF
D: -; size: few; V: TRBV5-1; J: TRBJ2-2; DNA: TGCGCCAGCAGCTTGCTCTTCATCGGGGAGCTGTTTTTT; CDR3: CASSLLFIGELFF
D: -; size: -; V: TRBV7-2; J: TRBJ2-1; DNA: TGTGCCAGCAGCACCAACCAGTTCTACAATGAGCAGTTCTTC; CDR3: CASSTNQFYNEQFF
D: -; size: few; V: TRBV12-3/TRBV12-4; J: TRBJ1-3; DNA: TGTGCCAGCAGTTTTGGGGATTACTCTGGAAACACCATATATTTT; CDR3: CASSFGDYSGNTIYF
D: TRBD1; size: -; V: TRBV27; J: TRBJ1-5; DNA: TGTGCCAGCCGGGACAGGGTTCTCGCCCTCAATCAGCCCCAGCATTTT; CDR3: CASRDRVLALNQPQHF
D: -; size: few; V: TRBV5-6; J: TRBJ2-5; DNA: TGTGCCAGCAGCTTCTCCAGGGCAGAGACCCAGTACTTC; CDR3: CASSFSRAETQYF
D: -; size: -; V: TRBV24-1; J: TRBJ1-1; DNA: TGTGCCACCAGTGACCGTAGGACGGCGGCCCCAACTGAAGCTTTCTTT; CDR3: CATSDRRTAAPTEAFF
D: -; size: many; V: TRBV2; J: TRBJ2-3; DNA: TGTGCCAGCAAGAGCACAGATACGCAGTATTTT; CDR3: CASKSTDTQYF
D: TRBD1; size: -; V: TRBV19; J: TRBJ2-7; DNA: TGTGCCAGTAGCAACGACAGGGCCTCCTACGAGCAGTACTTC; CDR3: CASSNDRASYEQYF
D: -; size: -; V: TRBV20-1; J: TRBJ2-7; DNA: TGCAGTGCTAGGAGGGGTAAGGAGCAGTACTTC; CDR3: CSARRGKEQYF
D: -; size: -; V: TRBV7-9; J: TRBJ2-2; DNA: TGTGCCAGCAGATCCGTACTGACGAACACCGGGGAGCTGTTTTTT; CDR3: CASRSVLTNTGELFF
D: TRBD2; size: -; V: TRBV20-1; J: TRBJ2-3; DNA: TGCAGTGCTAGGCCCGGGGGGGCAGTAGATACGCAGTATTTT; CDR3: CSARPGGAVDTQYF
D: -; size: -; V: TRBV28; J: TRBJ1-2; DNA: TGTGCCAGCATCTCATGGTTTAACTATGGCTACACCTTC; CDR3: CASISWFNYGYTF
D: TRBD2; size: few; V: TRBV20-1; J: TRBJ2-7; DNA: TGCAGTGCTCCTATGAGCGGGAGGAGCCACGAGCAGTACTTC; CDR3: CSAPMSGRSHEQYF
D: -; size: few; V: TRBV24-1; J: TRBJ1-5; DNA: TGTGCCACCAGTGATATTAGCGCCAGGGAGGGTCAGCCCCAGCATTTT; CDR3: CATSDISAREGQPQHF
D: TRBD2; size: -; V: TRBV6-5; J: TRBJ2-7; DNA: TGTGCCAGCAGCCGGCGTAGGTCTAGCGGGAACAACGAGCAGTACTTC; CDR3: CASSRRRSSGNNEQYF
D: TRBD1; size: few; V: TRBV27; J: TRBJ1-5; DNA: TGTGCCAGCAGTTTCAACAGGGGTAAGATACCGGTCCAGCCCCAGCATTTT; CDR3: CASSFNRGKIPVQPQHF
D: -; size: few; V: TRBV29-1; J: TRBJ1-4; DNA: TGCAGCGTTGAGATGGGGGCAACTAATGAAAAACTGTTTTTT; CDR3: CSVEMGATNEKLFF
D: -; size: few; V: TRBV10-3; J: TRBJ2-5; DNA: TGTGCCATCAGTGTCGCCGGCCAAGAGACCCAGTACTTC; CDR3: CAISVAGQETQYF
D: -; size: many; V: TRBV15; J: TRBJ1-1; DNA: TGTGCCACCAGCAGAGGTTTGGGACGGAACACTGAAGCTTTCTTT; CDR3: CATSRGLGRNTEAFF
D: -; size: few; V: TRBV9; J: TRBJ2-7; DNA: TGTGCCAGCAGCGTAGGAGGTAGCGGCTCCTACGAGCAGTACTTC; CDR3: CASSVGGSGSYEQYF
D: -; size: -; V: TRBV25-1; J: TRBJ1-1; DNA: TGTGCCAGCAGCGGGGCACTGAACACTGAAGCTTTCTTT; CDR3: CASSGALNTEAFF
D: -; size: many; V: TRBV20-1; J: TRBJ1-2; DNA: TGCAGTGCTAGAGGGGCCGATTCTAACTATGGCTACACCTTC; CDR3: CSARGADSNYGYTF